The rows below give T cell receptor beta chains drawn from one sample of a study of cytomegalovirus exposure and HLA in healthy donors. The method was immunoSEQ multiplex PCR; TCRdb's version includes in-frame clones alone and lacks a portion of them. The top ten hold 13% of the sample, which has 150,000 to 200,000 clones, approximately 80% seen once. Sequencing used PBMCs. These receptors all stem from a woman between 25 and 40 years old in good health and CMV-seropositive. Both conserved end residues are part of each CDR3. Each record gives: D gene, clone size, J gene, V gene, CDR3 protein, CDR3 DNA. The D gene is left open where the match is weak. Clone sizes are given selectively: once, few, many, or a class where the clone is expanded.

D: TRBD1; size: -; J: TRBJ2-7; V: TRBV6-5; CDR3: CASSFGTGVNEQYF; DNA: TGTGCCAGCAGTTTTGGGACAGGGGTTAACGAGCAGTACTTC
D: -; size: once; J: TRBJ1-5; V: TRBV19; CDR3: CASSIVGGNSNQPQHF; DNA: TGTGCCAGTAGTATAGTCGGCGGGAATAGCAATCAGCCCCAGCATTTT
D: TRBD2; size: -; J: TRBJ2-1; V: TRBV5-1; CDR3: CASSLGGLAGANEQFF; DNA: TGCGCCAGCAGCTTGGGGGGACTAGCGGGAGCCAATGAGCAGTTCTTC
D: -; size: -; J: TRBJ2-7; V: TRBV5-1; CDR3: CASSRTGQPSYEQYF; DNA: TGCGCCAGCAGCAGAACAGGACAACCCTCCTACGAGCAGTACTTC
D: -; size: -; J: TRBJ1-5; V: TRBV5-1; CDR3: CASSFTPGQSGQPQHF; DNA: TGCGCCAGCAGCTTTACACCGGGACAAAGCGGTCAGCCCCAGCATTTT
D: -; size: -; J: TRBJ1-4; V: TRBV5-1; CDR3: CASSLVSGATNEKLFF; DNA: TGCGCCAGCAGCTTGGTTTCAGGGGCAACTAATGAAAAACTGTTTTTT
D: -; size: -; J: TRBJ2-7; V: TRBV6-1; CDR3: CASSQETPYEQYF; DNA: TGTGCCAGCTCCCAGGAAACCCCCTACGAGCAGTACTTC
D: TRBD1; size: -; J: TRBJ2-7; V: TRBV27; CDR3: CASSLLRTGESEQYF; DNA: TGTGCCAGCAGTTTATTAAGGACAGGGGAATCCGAGCAGTACTTC
D: -; size: -; J: TRBJ1-2; V: TRBV29-1; CDR3: CSVDGRQGVNYGYTF; DNA: TGCAGCGTTGATGGGAGGCAGGGTGTTAATTATGGCTACACCTTC
D: TRBD1; size: -; J: TRBJ2-7; V: TRBV15; CDR3: CATSRAGTGSREQYF; DNA: TGTGCCACCAGCAGAGCCGGGACAGGGAGTCGCGAGCAGTACTTC
D: -; size: -; J: TRBJ2-1; V: TRBV18; CDR3: CASSQGQPQSSYNEQFF; DNA: TGTGCCAGCTCCCAAGGACAGCCTCAGAGCTCCTACAATGAGCAGTTCTTC
D: -; size: -; J: TRBJ2-7; V: TRBV18; CDR3: CASSPGGAGGEQYF; DNA: TGTGCCAGCTCACCCGGAGGCGCGGGTGGCGAGCAGTACTTC
D: TRBD2; size: -; J: TRBJ2-1; V: TRBV18; CDR3: CASSRSLAGGPSSYNEQFF; DNA: TGTGCCAGCTCACGATCCCTAGCGGGGGGCCCTAGCTCCTACAATGAGCAGTTCTTC
D: TRBD1; size: -; J: TRBJ1-1; V: TRBV30; CDR3: CAWDRGLNTEAFF; DNA: TGTGCCTGGGACAGGGGTTTGAACACTGAAGCTTTCTTT
D: TRBD2; size: -; J: TRBJ2-2; V: TRBV28; CDR3: CASRYGGSTGELFF; DNA: TGTGCCAGCAGATACGGGGGGAGCACCGGGGAGCTGTTTTTT
D: TRBD2; size: -; J: TRBJ2-7; V: TRBV5-1; CDR3: CASSLVGGGPIEQYF; DNA: TGCGCCAGCAGCTTGGTCGGGGGAGGGCCTATCGAGCAGTACTTC
D: -; size: -; J: TRBJ1-3; V: TRBV6-5; CDR3: CASSYGSGTTGNTIYF; DNA: TGTGCCAGCAGTTACGGGAGCGGAACAACTGGAAACACCATATATTTT
D: -; size: -; J: TRBJ1-2; V: TRBV5-1; CDR3: CASSSGGQGGGYTF; DNA: TGCGCCAGCAGCTCCGGGGGGCAGGGCGGTGGCTACACCTTC
D: -; size: -; J: TRBJ2-3; V: TRBV7-2; CDR3: CASSLLRDTQYF; DNA: TGTGCCAGCAGCTTACTCCGGGATACGCAGTATTTT
D: -; size: -; J: TRBJ1-2; V: TRBV4-1; CDR3: CASSPGLGNYGYTF; DNA: TGCGCCAGCAGCCCAGGCCTTGGGAACTATGGCTACACCTTC
D: TRBD1; size: once; J: TRBJ1-1; V: TRBV2; CDR3: CASSATGGAGTEAFF; DNA: TGTGCCAGCAGCGCAACAGGGGGCGCCGGGACTGAAGCTTTCTTT
D: TRBD2; size: -; J: TRBJ2-7; V: TRBV29-1; CDR3: CSVGETSGRIYEQYF; DNA: TGCAGCGTTGGGGAGACTAGCGGGAGGATCTACGAGCAGTACTTC
D: -; size: -; J: TRBJ1-2; V: TRBV5-5; CDR3: CASSLQMGASYGYTF; DNA: TGTGCCAGCAGCTTACAGATGGGGGCTAGCTATGGCTACACCTTC
D: TRBD2; size: -; J: TRBJ2-5; V: TRBV11-1; CDR3: CASNNGRGQETQYF; DNA: TGTGCCAGCAATAACGGGAGGGGTCAAGAGACCCAGTACTTC
D: -; size: -; J: TRBJ2-7; V: TRBV25-1; CDR3: CASSDYNSYEQYF; DNA: TGTGCCAGCAGTGATTATAACTCCTACGAGCAGTACTTC
D: TRBD1; size: -; J: TRBJ2-3; V: TRBV5-1; CDR3: CASSSGQDPDTQYF; DNA: TGCGCCAGCAGTTCTGGACAGGATCCAGATACGCAGTATTTT
D: TRBD2; size: once; J: TRBJ2-1; V: TRBV2; CDR3: CASSTSRNNEQFF; DNA: TGTGCCAGCTCGACTAGCCGGAACAATGAGCAGTTCTTC
D: -; size: -; J: TRBJ1-1; V: TRBV9; CDR3: CASSVELDTEAFF; DNA: TGTGCCAGCAGCGTAGAGTTAGACACTGAAGCTTTCTTT
D: -; size: -; J: TRBJ1-5; V: TRBV30; CDR3: CAWSVQDNQPQHF; DNA: TGTGCCTGGAGTGTGCAGGATAATCAGCCCCAGCATTTT
D: TRBD1; size: -; J: TRBJ1-1; V: TRBV2; CDR3: CASKDRDDTEAFF; DNA: TGTGCCAGCAAGGACAGGGACGACACTGAAGCTTTCTTT
D: TRBD1; size: -; J: TRBJ1-1; V: TRBV28; CDR3: CASSLGGQGARTEAFF; DNA: TGTGCCAGCAGCCTGGGGGGACAGGGGGCGCGGACTGAAGCTTTCTTT
D: TRBD1; size: few; J: TRBJ1-1; V: TRBV2; CDR3: CASSWTGSEAFF; DNA: TGTGCCAGCAGCTGGACAGGGAGTGAAGCTTTCTTT
D: TRBD1; size: many; J: TRBJ1-2; V: TRBV2; CDR3: CASSDYQGGYGYTF; DNA: TGTGCCAGCAGTGACTATCAGGGGGGCTATGGCTACACCTTC
D: -; size: -; J: TRBJ2-7; V: TRBV6-6; CDR3: CASSPSYEQYF; DNA: TGTGCCAGCAGTCCTTCCTACGAGCAGTACTTC
D: -; size: -; J: TRBJ2-7; V: TRBV15; CDR3: CATSRDVGGTQSGEQYF; DNA: TGTGCCACCAGCAGAGATGTTGGCGGGACTCAATCGGGGGAGCAGTACTTC
D: -; size: -; J: TRBJ2-1; V: TRBV7-2; CDR3: CASSPSGNLNEQFF; DNA: TGTGCCAGCAGCCCCTCAGGGAACCTTAATGAGCAGTTCTTC
D: -; size: once; J: TRBJ1-1; V: TRBV2; CDR3: CASSPQVTGTEAFF; DNA: TGTGCCAGCAGCCCACAGGTCACAGGGACTGAAGCTTTCTTT
D: TRBD2; size: -; J: TRBJ2-2; V: TRBV4-2; CDR3: CASSPGSRWLAGGTGELFF; DNA: TGTGCCAGCAGCCCAGGGTCCCGGTGGCTAGCGGGAGGCACCGGGGAGCTGTTTTTT
D: -; size: -; J: TRBJ1-4; V: TRBV5-4; CDR3: CASSRRREGTNEKLFF; DNA: TGTGCCAGCAGCCGACGGAGGGAGGGAACTAATGAAAAACTGTTTTTT
D: -; size: -; J: TRBJ2-3; V: TRBV6-6; CDR3: CASKTRRADTQYF; DNA: TGTGCCAGCAAGACCCGGAGGGCAGATACGCAGTATTTT
D: -; size: -; J: TRBJ1-1; V: TRBV5-1; CDR3: CASSVEGAQLNTEAFF; DNA: TGCGCCAGCAGCGTAGAAGGGGCCCAATTGAACACTGAAGCTTTCTTT
D: -; size: -; J: TRBJ2-5; V: TRBV5-1; CDR3: CASSPIGRDFQETQYF; DNA: TGCGCCAGCAGCCCAATCGGACGGGACTTTCAAGAGACCCAGTACTTC
D: -; size: -; J: TRBJ2-7; V: TRBV4-1; CDR3: CASSQVGVSYEQYF; DNA: TGCGCCAGCAGCCAAGTCGGGGTCTCCTACGAGCAGTACTTC
D: TRBD1; size: -; J: TRBJ1-1; V: TRBV7-6; CDR3: CASSLGTDNTEAFF; DNA: TGTGCCAGCAGCTTGGGGACAGATAACACTGAAGCTTTCTTT
D: -; size: -; J: TRBJ1-1; V: TRBV7-6; CDR3: CASSNSDRSEAFF; DNA: TGTGCCAGCAGCAACTCCGACAGGAGTGAAGCTTTCTTT
D: -; size: -; J: TRBJ1-5; V: TRBV6-1; CDR3: CASSEVHSNQPQHF; DNA: TGTGCCAGCAGCGAGGTTCACTCGAATCAGCCCCAGCATTTT
D: TRBD2; size: -; J: TRBJ2-1; V: TRBV5-1; CDR3: CASRRTSGSGNEQFF; DNA: TGCGCCAGCAGGAGGACTAGCGGGAGTGGCAATGAGCAGTTCTTC
D: -; size: -; J: TRBJ2-3; V: TRBV6-5; CDR3: CASSYSTQGTDTQYF; DNA: TGTGCCAGCAGTTACTCTACACAGGGCACAGATACGCAGTATTTT